Following are 25 T cell receptor beta chains from one sample sequenced in a study of blood T cell repertoires in COVID-19. Clones were read by immunoSEQ multiplex PCR, and TCRdb kept only the in-frame ones, dropping some. Seen here are under 300,000 clones, more than 65% observed once, and the top ten hold 3% to 4%. Sequencing was carried out using peripheral blood. The receptors stem from a middle-aged woman with active or convalescent COVID-19.

V usage is TRBV5-1 and J usage is TRBJ1-6; 9 bases line up with TRBD1. Trimming cost V 3 bases and J 10 bases; bases outside gene matches: 8. The length of the CDR3 is 15 residues. The V gene's germline CDR1 is SGHRS and CDR2 YFSETQ. The CDR3 DNA sequence: TGCGCCAGCAGCTCCGGACAGGGGTTACGGTCACCCCTCCACTTT. It codes for CASSSGQGLRSPLHF.

The gene calls are TRBV11-3 and TRBJ2-5; 8 bases are shared with TRBD2. Germline CDR1 is SGHNT and CDR2 is YENEEA. The V and J ends lost 4 bases and 2 bases, in that order; junction bases with no gene match: 3. This CDR3 is 14 amino acids long. The CDR3 spells CASSSGGSQETQYF. The CDR3 DNA reads TGTGCCAGCAGCTCGGGGGGGTCTCAAGAGACCCAGTACTTC.

V gene TRBV10-3 combines with J gene TRBJ1-1; 7 nucleotides align to TRBD1. The V gene end was trimmed by 10 bases and the J gene end by 6 bases; junction bases not matched to a gene: 5. Looked up from germline, CDR1 is ENHRY and CDR2 is SYGVKD. CDR3 length: 11 residues. CDR3 sequence (DNA): TGTGCCACTCAGACAGGGCCTGAAGCTTTCTTT. Translation: CATQTGPEAFF.

The CDR3 DNA reads as TGTGCCATCAAACAGGGGGGCCAAGAGACCCAGTACTTC. It translates to CAIKQGGQETQYF. The chain employs TRBV10-3 and TRBJ2-5; 8 bases map to TRBD1. Germline assignment: CDR1 ENHRY and CDR2 SYGVKD. CDR3 size: 13 residues. V lost 7 bases and J lost 1; bases outside the gene matches: 2.

This clone was seen once. The V and J genes are TRBV5-4 and TRBJ2-3, with D tentatively TRBD1 (6 bases). Germline CDR1 reads SGHNT; CDR2 reads YYREEE (reference sequence). This CDR3 has 17 amino acids. Trimming left V 0 bases short and J 2 bases short, with 16 bases between. CDR3 nucleotide sequence: TGTGCCAGCAGCTTGGGAATCGGACAGATACCCACAGATACGCAGTATTTT. This encodes CASSLGIGQIPTDTQYF.

In DNA, the CDR3 is TGTGCCAGCAGTTACGGTTTCGGAGCTAACTATGGCTACACCTTC. Encoded protein: CASSYGFGANYGYTF. This chain connects TRBV6-5 to TRBJ1-2; D uncertain. The CDR3 spans 15 residues. Per germline, CDR1 MNHEY and CDR2 SVGAGI. V was cut by 2 bases and J by 0 bases, with 10 bases left in between.

This chain uses TRBV11-2 with TRBJ2-7; the match to TRBD2 covers 7 bases. The CDR3 covers 14 residues. V was pared by 1 base and J by 3 bases, with 3 bases of the junction left unmatched. Looked up from germline, CDR1 is SGHAT and CDR2 is FQNNGV. As DNA, the CDR3 is TGTGCCAGCAGCTTAGGGGAGGGGCTCTACGAGCAGTACTTC. Protein product: CASSLGEGLYEQYF.

The chain uses TRBV28 and TRBJ1-1, with TRBD1 matching over 8 bases. The CDR3 extends over 13 amino acids. J was trimmed by 4 bases and V by 6 bases; bases with no gene match: 4. In germline, CDR1 is MDHEN, CDR2 SYDVKM. The CDR3 is CASRGQGGTEAFF. In nucleotides, the CDR3 is TGTGCCAGCAGAGGACAGGGAGGCACTGAAGCTTTCTTT.

The rearrangement joins TRBV5-1 to TRBJ1-3; D is perhaps TRBD1 (5 bases). The CDR3 has 13 residues. The V gene's germline CDR1 is SGHRS and CDR2 YFSETQ. Trimming pared 5 bases from V and 4 bases from J, leaving 10 bases between. The CDR3 DNA follows: TGCGCCAGCAGACCCGGGGGAGGAAACACCATATATTTT. Residues: CASRPGGGNTIYF. The full variable domain, completed using reference TRBV5-1 and TRBJ1-3, is KAGVTQTPRYLIKTRGQQVTLSCSPISGHRSVSWYQQTPGQGLQFLFEYFSETQRNKGNFPGRFSGRQFSNSRSEMNVSTLELGDSALYLCASRPGGGNTIYFGEGSWLTVV.

The rearrangement links TRBV19 to TRBJ1-1, with D unclear. Germline CDR1 LNHDA, CDR2 SQIVND (reference sequence). Trimming took off 5 bases at V and 1 base at J, with 8 bases between the two ends. The CDR3 is made up of 13 amino acids. DNA for the CDR3: TGTGCCAGTAGTGGACTGGCGAACACTGAAGCTTTCTTT. Amino acid sequence: CASSGLANTEAFF. The variable domain in full, completed from reference TRBV19 and TRBJ1-1, reads DGGITQSPKYLFRKEGQNVTLSCEQNLNHDAMYWYRQDPGQGLRLIYYSQIVNDFQKGDIAEGYSVSREKKESFPLTVTSAQKNPTAFYLCASSGLANTEAFFGQGTRLTVV.

The chain is built from TRBV5-8 and TRBJ1-2; no clear D. Germline V gene lookup returns CDR1 SGHTS and CDR2 YDEGEE. V lost 2 bases, J lost 0 bases, and 11 bases lay in between. The CDR3 has 15 residues. CDR3 loop: CASSFTNRANYGYTF. CDR3 nucleotide sequence: TGTGCCAGCAGCTTTACGAACAGAGCTAACTATGGCTACACCTTC.

The V and J genes are TRBV2 and TRBJ1-5, with 8 bases identical to TRBD1. The V gene end was trimmed by 8 bases and the J gene end by 6 bases; junction bases not matched to a gene: 9. The CDR3 is made up of 14 amino acids. CDR1 is SNHLY, CDR2 FYNNEI, per germline. CDR3 in DNA: TGTGCCAGCGACCGGGACAGGTACGGTCAGCCCCAGCATTTT. Residues: CASDRDRYGQPQHF.

V gene TRBV12-3 or TRBV12-4 combines with J gene TRBJ1-2, with D unresolved. V was clipped by 3 bases and J by 2 bases, with 7 bases between them. This CDR3 region has 13 residues. CDR3 loop: CASSFGENYGYTF. CDR3 sequence (DNA): TGTGCCAGCAGTTTCGGGGAGAACTATGGCTACACCTTC.

At least ten counts were recorded for this clone. The rearrangement joins TRBV30 to TRBJ2-1; the match to TRBD2 covers 10 bases. The CDR3 contains 14 residues. Per germline, CDR1 GTSNPN and CDR2 SVGIG (reference sequence). The ends lost 2 bases at V and 6 bases at J; junction bases unmatched: 4. The CDR3 sequence: CAWSLIAGGNEQFF. In DNA, the CDR3 is TGTGCCTGGAGTTTAATAGCGGGGGGCAATGAGCAGTTCTTC. The full variable domain, with the rest looked up from reference TRBV30 and TRBJ2-1, is SQTIHQWPATLVQPVGSPLSLECTVEGTSNPNLYWYRQAAGRGLQLLFYSVGIGQISSEVPQNLSASRPQDRQFILSSKKLLLSDSGFYLCAWSLIAGGNEQFFGPGTRLTVL.

The chain is built from TRBV29-1 and TRBJ1-4; D is undetermined. Germline V gives CDR1 SQVTM, CDR2 ANQGSEA. The germline V and J ends were trimmed by 1 base and 6 bases, with 12 bases remaining between them. The CDR3 has 14 amino acids. CDR3 region: CSVEVPLGDEKLFF. As DNA, the CDR3 is TGCAGCGTTGAAGTCCCTCTCGGAGATGAAAAACTGTTTTTT.

V usage is TRBV30 and J usage is TRBJ1-6; D not resolved. CDR1 and CDR2 from the germline V gene are GTSNPN and SVGIG (reference sequence). Trimming removed 0 bases at V and 9 bases at J, with 15 bases between. CDR3 size: 15 residues. CDR3 amino acids: CAWSVRTGWGSPLHF. The CDR3 DNA reads TGTGCCTGGAGTGTACGGACGGGGTGGGGTTCACCCCTCCACTTT.

CDR3 coding DNA: TGTGCCAGCAGCATCCCGGGACAATTGGGGGAGCAGTACTTC. It specifies CASSIPGQLGEQYF. This chain links TRBV6-5 with TRBJ2-7; D possibly corresponds to TRBD1 (6 bases). V lost 6 bases and J lost 7, with 19 bases in between. The V gene's germline CDR1 is MNHEY and CDR2 SVGAGI. The CDR3 length is 14 residues.

The genes are TRBV7-2 and TRBJ1-2, with 8 nucleotides matching TRBD1. After removal of 5 bases from V and 5 bases from J, the junction contained 7 bases not matched to a gene. From germline, CDR1 is SGHTA and CDR2 FQGNSA. This CDR3 is built from 14 residues. The CDR3 DNA is TGTGCCAGCAGCCCAGACAGGGGCCCTTATGGCTACACCTTC. Protein product: CASSPDRGPYGYTF.

This chain connects TRBV5-4 to TRBJ1-5; 8 positions match TRBD1. V lost 4 bases to trimming and J lost 6 bases; unmatched junction nucleotides: 3. Germline V gives CDR1 SGHNT, CDR2 YYREEE (reference sequence). This CDR3 is built from 13 residues. CDR3 coding DNA: TGTGCCAGCAGCCTCGACAGGGGTCAGCCCCAGCATTTT. Translating gives CASSLDRGQPQHF. Based on the CDR3 plus reference TRBV5-4 and TRBJ1-5, the full variable domain is ETGVTQSPTHLIKTRGQQVTLRCSSQSGHNTVSWYQQALGQGPQFIFQYYREEENGRGNFPPRFSGLQFPNYSSELNVNALELDDSALYLCASSLDRGQPQHFGDGTRLSIL.

The count of this clone is one. The chain links TRBV3-1 (or the pseudogene TRBV3-2) to TRBJ1-3; 9 nucleotides line up with TRBD1. With 4 bases clipped from V and 0 bases from J, the junction kept 10 bases outside the gene matches. This CDR3 has 18 residues. Germline V gene data show CDR1 as LGHDT and CDR2 as YNNKEL (reference sequence). CDR3 amino acids: CASSPGGQGIISGNTIYF. The CDR3 DNA follows: TGTGCCAGCAGCCCCGGCGGACAGGGGATAATCTCTGGAAACACCATATATTTT.

The chain couples TRBV2 to TRBJ2-5, with 7 bases that match TRBD2. Germline lookup yields CDR1 SNHLY and CDR2 FYNNEI. Trimming at V came to 3 bases and at J to 5 bases, leaving 9 bases not matched to a gene. The length of the CDR3 is 15 residues. The CDR3 DNA follows: TGTGCCAGCAGTGAGAGTTGGACTAGTGGGGAGACCCAGTACTTC. Amino acid sequence: CASSESWTSGETQYF. Looking up the rest from reference TRBV2 and TRBJ2-5 gives the full variable domain: EPEVTQTPSHQVTQMGQEVILRCVPISNHLYFYWYRQILGQKVEFLVSFYNNEISEKSEIFDDQFSVERPDGSNFTLKIRSTKLEDSAMYFCASSESWTSGETQYFGPGTRLLVL.

The chain links TRBV5-1 to TRBJ1-6; perhaps TRBD1 as D (6 bases). This CDR3 contains 15 residues. With 1 base removed from V and 9 bases from J, the gap between germline ends came to 14 bases. Germline V gives CDR1 SGHRS, CDR2 YFSETQ. CDR3 DNA: TGCGCCAGCAGCTTGAGACAGGACAGTTCTTCACCCCTCCACTTT. Translating it yields CASSLRQDSSSPLHF.

The V gene is TRBV6-5, the J gene TRBJ1-5; TRBD1 might be the D (5 bases). Germline V lookup: CDR1 MNHEY, CDR2 SVGAGI. CDR3 length equals 13 residues. V shed 6 bases and J shed 6 bases, with 12 bases lying between them. The CDR3 DNA reads TGTGCCAGCAGAGAGGTAGACAGTCAGCCCCAGCATTTT. Translating gives CASREVDSQPQHF.

The genes are TRBV3-1 (or the pseudogene TRBV3-2) and TRBJ2-7; D is unclear. The ends were cut back, 3 bases at V and 2 bases at J, with 5 bases in the middle. The CDR3 is 12 amino acids. In germline, CDR1 is LGHDT, CDR2 YNNKEL (reference sequence). CDR3: CASSQATYEQYF. The CDR3 nucleotides are TGTGCCAGCAGCCAGGCAACCTACGAGCAGTACTTC.

This clone was found a few times. The V call is TRBV9, the J call TRBJ1-1; D uncertain. Trimming left V 4 bases short and J 3 bases short, with 10 bases between. Germline V gene sequence: CDR1 SGDLS, CDR2 YYNGEE. The CDR3 length is 13 residues. The CDR3 nucleotides read TGTGCCAGCAGCTCCATACTCGACACTGAAGCTTTCTTT. It codes for CASSSILDTEAFF.